This T cell receptor beta chain was obtained from a study of vaccination effects on CD4 cells after COVID-19 (dated 2022 in TCRdb). Study-wide context: Each participant received two doses of an mRNA SARS-CoV-2 vaccine, either BNT162b2 or mRNA-1273. SARS-CoV-2 spike-specific CD4+ TCR repertoires from before and after mRNA vaccination were compared in COVID-19 convalescent patients and in infection-naive vaccine recipients. The full study included approximately nine COVID-19 convalescent patients and a handful of SARS-CoV-2-naive healthy vaccine recipients. In the study, cultures from other donors were sequenced using the Oncomine TCR Beta short-read assay on an Illumina iSeq 100.

A single count supports this clone. Its antigen has not been determined. No much larger clone exists at a distance of one base, and base qualities are not known. The CDR3 runs 15 residues from the cysteine to the phenylalanine. This entry keeps only the CDR3 DNA: 45 bases, framed from base 1. The study at large found these results: In healthy vaccine recipients, vaccine-induced clones were almost all SARS-CoV-2 mono-reactive, with only 1 of 255 cross-reactive with common cold coronaviruses. The study was limited by a small number of convalescent patients, and early post-infection timepoints were lacking. At late post-vaccination timepoints, both infection-induced and vaccine-induced clones showed marked clonal contraction, consistent with waning T cell responses.

Libraries were built with the immunoSEQ multiplex PCR assay. DNA from the cultured and isolated CD4+ T cells underwent TCR beta CDR3 sequencing. The paper's data handling went like this. The analysis removed non-productive TCR sequences, trimmed reads to the CDR3 region, and retained only CDR3s that were 7 or more amino acids long. Antigen-specific clonotypes were identified with the MANAFEST web app by comparing expansion in peptide wells against reference cultures. Positive clones required FDR<0.05 expansion versus reference and all other wells, odds ratio above 5, and frequency above 0.1% in two replicate wells. Clonotypes significantly expanded in SARS-CoV-2 spike wells and in at least one common cold coronavirus spike condition were defined as cross-reactive. Levenshtein distance calculated with the stringdist R package was used to assess CDR3 similarity, and unrooted trees were constructed with ape in R 3.6.1. The source is immuneACCESS, and TCRdb retained only in-frame sequences with V and J called. Part of the clones is not carried over; for the studies checked, unresolved V genes explain less than half of this, and the remainder is unexplained. V, J and clone size are those of that table, while D and trimming were read from the DNA. This sample has tens of thousands of clones in its table, and about four fifths of those were observed once. The ten largest make up over 9% of the sample.

In the ViraFEST assay, PBMC were stimulated with viral peptide pools, and antigen-specific CD4+ T cell clonotypes were then identified by expansion using TCR sequencing. After around eleven days of culture, CD4+ T cells were isolated with the EasySep CD4+ T cell isolation kit. The absence of prior SARS-CoV-2 infection in healthy vaccine recipients was confirmed by negative nucleocapsid antibodies before and after vaccination. Some 2 million PBMC per well were cultured in IMDM with 5% human AB serum, 8.5 to 10 IU/ml IL-2 and gentamicin, plus 10 ug/ml peptides. On days 3 and 7, half of the culture medium was replaced with fresh IL-2-containing medium. Unless otherwise noted, each peptide stimulation condition was cultured in triplicate wells. PBMC were separated from whole blood using Ficoll-Paque Plus gradient centrifugation and were then either cryopreserved at -140C or used fresh. The overlapping peptide pools covered the spike proteins of SARS-CoV-2 as well as those of the common cold coronaviruses HCoV-NL63, HCoV-OC43 and HCoV-229E. The QIAamp micro DNA kit was used to extract genomic DNA from the cultured CD4+ T cells.

Recombination joined TRBV21-1 with TRBJ1-1; the table's D gene call, TRBD1, was not cross checked with the DNA. TRBV21-1 has pseudogene status. The sample was CD4+ T cells from PBMCs cultured with SARS-CoV-2 spike peptides, taken before COVID-19 vaccination. The cell subset or site label of this sample denotes: SARS-CoV-2 spike overlapping peptide pool stimulation. The TCR originated in a human donor who received a COVID-19 vaccine. The sequenced DNA is TGTGCCAGCAGCAAAGGGGACAGAAAGAACACTGAAGCTTTCTTT. Translated, this is CASSKGDRKNTEAFF.